This record covers a single TCR beta chain. Its specificity is not known. The entry originates in a study of T cell responses to AZD1222 COVID-19 vaccine. The overall study: The analysis combined second doses at about 4 or about 12 weeks.

CDR3 length: 15 amino acids. The junction had 7 bases not matched to a gene; V was cut back by 3 bases and J by 2 bases. Looked up from germline, CDR1 is KGHSH and CDR2 is LQKENI. Profiling relied on immunoSEQ multiplex PCR, and the TCRdb table lists in-frame clones only, not all of them. The top ten hold about 8.3% of the sample, which has about 110,000 clones, roughly 92% seen once. Study findings and constraints: Dominant at 160-218 and 743-854, vaccine-associated CD4 TCRs also spanned spike. Donors skewed white British and female; clonal diversity was possibly underestimated.

The specimen was peripheral blood, collected on day 0 of AZD1222 vaccination. The chain couples TRBV18 to TRBJ2-7, with 7 bases lining up with TRBD1. The clonotype originates from an adult in good health. This chain's CDR3 is CASSPGTAITYEQYF. The DNA for the CDR3 is TGTGCCAGCTCACCCGGGACAGCTATAACCTACGAGCAGTACTTC.